Below are 29 T cell receptor beta chains sequenced from a single sample in a study of identifying expanded T cells in peripheral blood. The table came from immunoSEQ multiplex PCR; TCRdb's copy has only in-frame clones and leaves some out. Among around 95,000 clones listed, over 80% were seen once. Sequencing was performed on blood. Receptors were obtained from a person aged 18-70 years in good health.

The chain combines TRBV5-6 with TRBJ1-4; maybe TRBD1 (5 bases). The germline CDR1 and CDR2 sequences are SGHDT and YYEEEE. Trimming left V 7 bases short and J 4 bases short, with 20 bases between. The CDR3 runs 16 residues. The CDR3 DNA is TGTGCCAGCGTTCAAGGTGGGGGTTTGAGTAATGAAAAACTGTTTTTT. Encoded protein: CASVQGGGLSNEKLFF.

Only one count was recorded for this clone. This chain connects TRBV5-1 to TRBJ2-1; TRBD1 matches 9 bases. The CDR3 has 16 residues. Germline values: CDR1 SGHRS, CDR2 YFSETQ. The ends lost 1 base at V and 4 bases at J; junction bases unmatched: 6. CDR3 nucleotide sequence: TGCGCCAGCAGCTTGAGTCGGGACAGGGTGTACAATGAGCAGTTCTTC. Translation gives CASSLSRDRVYNEQFF.

The chain recombines TRBV19 with TRBJ2-5; D tentatively reads TRBD1 or TRBD2 (5 bases each). The CDR3 is 14 residues long. Trimming removed 5 bases at V and 5 bases at J, with 15 bases between. From germline, CDR1 is LNHDA and CDR2 SQIVND (reference sequence). The CDR3: CASSPRLGEETQYF. The CDR3 coding sequence is TGTGCCAGTAGTCCCCGCCTAGGGGAGGAGACCCAGTACTTC.

The rearrangement uses TRBV7-2 and TRBJ2-5, with D uncertain. V was trimmed by 2 bases and J by 2 bases, leaving 12 bases between them. This CDR3 spans 15 amino acids. Germline lookup yields CDR1 SGHTA and CDR2 FQGNSA. The CDR3 loop reads CASSLMGWDQETQYF. DNA of the CDR3: TGTGCCAGCAGCTTAATGGGCTGGGATCAAGAGACCCAGTACTTC.

The chain joins TRBV10-3 to TRBJ2-1; 8 positions agree with TRBD1. The CDR3 is 14 amino acids. Trimming took 8 bases from V and 7 from J; bases not matched to a gene: 10. Germline V gene lookup returns CDR1 ENHRY and CDR2 SYGVKD. The CDR3 spells CAIVSGTGPNEQFF. DNA of the CDR3: TGTGCCATCGTGTCCGGGACAGGCCCTAATGAGCAGTTCTTC.

This clone occurred once. V is TRBV9 and J is TRBJ1-1; D remains ambiguous. In germline, CDR1 is SGDLS, CDR2 YYNGEE. CDR3 size: 14 residues. V gave up 3 bases and J gave up 1 base, with 10 bases separating them. CDR3 loop: CASSAALGNTEAFF. The CDR3 nucleotides read TGTGCCAGCAGCGCCGCCTTGGGGAACACTGAAGCTTTCTTT.

This clone was observed a single time. The V and J genes are TRBV9 and TRBJ1-2, with 8 bases aligning to TRBD1. The V and J ends lost 4 bases and 4 bases, in that order; junction bases with no gene match: 12. CDR3 size: 16 residues. Germline V gene sequence: CDR1 SGDLS, CDR2 YYNGEE. CDR3 residues: CASSPMGGQVGYGYTF. CDR3 sequence (DNA): TGTGCCAGCAGCCCTATGGGGGGACAGGTGGGCTATGGCTACACCTTC.

V usage is TRBV10-3 and J usage is TRBJ1-1; unclear D gene. This CDR3 has 11 amino acids. Germline V gene data show CDR1 as ENHRY and CDR2 as SYGVKD. V shed 6 bases and J shed 1 base, with 3 bases lying between them. The CDR3 DNA sequence: TGTGCCATCAGGGCGAACACTGAAGCTTTCTTT. As protein: CAIRANTEAFF.

V usage is TRBV7-3 and J usage is TRBJ2-3; D is ambiguous. This CDR3 is 15 amino acids long. CDR1 and CDR2 (germline): SGHTA, FQGTGA. The ends were cut back, 2 bases at V and 3 bases at J, with 12 bases in the middle. CDR3 sequence: CASSLSVTLTDTQYF. As DNA, the CDR3 is TGTGCCAGCAGCTTATCGGTCACATTAACAGATACGCAGTATTTT.

The CDR3 coding sequence is TGTGCCAGCAGCCCGACAGGGGCCTTCACAGATACGCAGTATTTT. Its protein is CASSPTGAFTDTQYF. V is TRBV9 and J is TRBJ2-3, with 8 positions matching TRBD1. The CDR3 has 15 residues. V trimming: 4 bases; J trimming: 2 bases; junction bases outside the gene matches: 6. Germline CDR1 reads SGDLS; CDR2 reads YYNGEE.

The J gene is TRBJ1-5, the V gene TRBV5-8; D is unresolved. The CDR3 is 12 amino acids. Germline CDR1 is SGHTS and CDR2 is YDEGEE. V was shortened by 1 base and J by 7 bases, with 6 bases between the two germline ends. The CDR3 DNA reads as TGTGCCAGCAGCTTGAGAGCGCAGCCCCAGCATTTT. As protein: CASSLRAQPQHF.

This clone has only one observation. The chain uses TRBV5-1 and TRBJ1-6; the D is unclear. The CDR3 runs to 14 residues. V lost 1 base and J lost 6, with 8 bases in between. Germline loops: CDR1 SGHRS, CDR2 YFSETQ. This CDR3 reads CASSLRNSNSPLHF. The CDR3 coding sequence is TGCGCCAGCAGCTTGCGGAACAGTAATTCACCCCTCCACTTT.

The V gene is TRBV11-2, the J gene TRBJ1-1; possibly TRBD1 for D (6 bases). This CDR3 comprises 15 residues. Germline loops: CDR1 SGHAT, CDR2 FQNNGV. V gave up 1 base and J gave up 0 bases, with 9 bases separating them. The CDR3 region is CASSLGGPMNTEAFF. The CDR3, as DNA: TGTGCCAGCAGCTTAGGGGGGCCCATGAACACTGAAGCTTTCTTT.

V is TRBV10-3 and J is TRBJ2-7; 16 positions agree with TRBD2. The CDR3 length is 17 residues. Per the germline V gene, CDR1 is ENHRY and CDR2 is SYGVKD. After removal of 7 bases from V and 3 bases from J, the junction contained 9 bases not matched to a gene. CDR3 amino acids: CAIMDGTSGRANYEQYF. CDR3 nucleotide sequence: TGTGCCATCATGGACGGGACTAGCGGGAGGGCCAACTACGAGCAGTACTTC.

The V and J genes are TRBV18 and TRBJ2-2; 8 bases line up with TRBD1. The J segment lost 6 bases and the V segment lost 4 bases, leaving 4 bases of the junction unmatched. Germline lookup yields CDR1 KGHSH and CDR2 LQKENI. The CDR3 consists of 14 residues. The CDR3: CASSQQGVPGELFF. DNA for the CDR3: TGTGCCAGCTCACAACAGGGGGTCCCCGGGGAGCTGTTTTTT.

This rearrangement joins TRBV6-5 to TRBJ2-7; TRBD1 agrees at 7 bases. The ends lost 7 bases at V and 0 bases at J; junction bases unmatched: 6. CDR1 is MNHEY, CDR2 SVGAGI, per germline. The CDR3 runs 14 residues. CDR3 sequence (DNA): TGTGCCAGCACAACGGGACAGAGCTCCTACGAGCAGTACTTC. It is translated as CASTTGQSSYEQYF.

The chain has TRBV10-3 and TRBJ1-2; tentatively, D is TRBD1 (5 bases). Looked up from germline, CDR1 is ENHRY and CDR2 is SYGVKD. The CDR3 is 11 amino acids. Deletions cut 6 bases from V and 4 bases from J, with 6 bases between. CDR3 bases: TGTGCCATCAGGGGGGGCTATGGCTACACCTTC. This translates into CAIRGGYGYTF.

The CDR3 spells CASSSYGQGAFF. The DNA of the CDR3 is TGTGCCAGCAGCTCGTATGGGCAGGGAGCTTTCTTT. This chain joins TRBV7-9 and TRBJ1-1; weak D call: TRBD1 (5 bases). Germline V gives CDR1 SEHNR, CDR2 FQNEAQ (reference sequence). Trimming pared 4 bases from V and 10 bases from J, leaving 13 bases between. The CDR3 runs 12 residues.

The chain uses TRBV18 and TRBJ1-1; TRBD1 agrees at 7 bases. The junction had 8 bases not matched to a gene; V was cut back by 4 bases and J by 0 bases. CDR1 KGHSH and CDR2 LQKENI come from the germline V gene. This CDR3 contains 16 residues. The DNA of the CDR3 is TGTGCCAGCTCACTTACCCGACAGGGATTGAACACTGAAGCTTTCTTT. Protein sequence: CASSLTRQGLNTEAFF.

The chain links TRBV5-5 to TRBJ1-3; D is undetermined. V shed 4 bases and J shed 3 bases, with 8 bases lying between them. This CDR3 contains 13 residues. Looked up from germline, CDR1 is SGHKS and CDR2 is YYEKEE (reference sequence). The CDR3: CASSTGHGNTIYF. DNA of the CDR3: TGTGCCAGCAGCACGGGTCATGGAAACACCATATATTTT.

V and J are TRBV15 and TRBJ1-1, with D uncertain. Trimming pared 2 bases from V and 1 base from J, leaving 11 bases between. The CDR3 has 15 residues. CDR1 is LNHNV and CDR2 is YYDKDF in the germline V gene (reference sequence). CDR3 sequence (DNA): TGTGCCACCAGCAGACAGGCACTGACGAACACTGAAGCTTTCTTT. Protein product: CATSRQALTNTEAFF. The complete variable domain, with remaining parts taken from reference TRBV15 and TRBJ1-1, reads DAMVIQNPRYQVTQFGKPVTLSCSQTLNHNVMYWYQQKSSQAPKLLFHYYDKDFNNEADTPDNFQSRRPNTSFCFLDIRSPGLGDTAMYLCATSRQALTNTEAFFGQGTRLTVV.

The chain couples TRBV20-1 to TRBJ1-1; no firm D call. CDR1 and CDR2 (germline): DFQATT, SNEGSKA (reference sequence). With 7 bases removed from V and 1 base from J, the gap between germline ends came to 7 bases. The CDR3 sequence is 11 residues long. CDR3 in DNA: TGCAGTGTCTTAGGGAACACTGAAGCTTTCTTT. This gives the protein CSVLGNTEAFF.

The J gene is TRBJ1-2, the V gene TRBV30; D is unclear. In germline, CDR1 is GTSNPN, CDR2 SVGIG (reference sequence). The ends were cut back, 0 bases at V and 4 bases at J, with 9 bases in the middle. There are 13 residues in the CDR3. The CDR3, as DNA: TGTGCCTGGAGTGTAGATGGATTCTATGGCTACACCTTC. It codes for CAWSVDGFYGYTF.

The chain is built from TRBV5-1 and TRBJ1-4; TRBD1 is a possible D gene (6 bases). The CDR3 runs to 14 residues. V was pared by 2 bases and J by 4 bases, with 9 bases between. The germline V gene has CDR1 SGHRS and CDR2 YFSETQ. The CDR3: CASSLGQNNEKLFF. CDR3 DNA sequence: TGCGCCAGCAGCTTAGGACAGAATAATGAAAAACTGTTTTTT.

The CDR3 is CAWTQGSQLSSGNTIYF. The DNA of the CDR3 is TGTGCCTGGACCCAGGGCAGCCAACTTAGCTCTGGAAACACCATATATTTT. V usage is TRBV30 and J usage is TRBJ1-3, with a tentative D call TRBD1 (5 bases). The V gene's germline CDR1 is GTSNPN and CDR2 SVGIG (reference sequence). The ends were cut back, 4 bases at V and 0 bases at J, with 19 bases in the middle. The CDR3 runs 17 residues.

In this sample, this clone turned up once. The chain is built from TRBV5-1 and TRBJ1-6; D unclear. The CDR3 contains 19 residues. Germline lookup yields CDR1 SGHRS and CDR2 YFSETQ. V was shortened by 4 bases and J by 0 bases, with 20 bases between the two germline ends. In DNA, the CDR3 is TGCGCCAGCAGCCCCGCCGGGAATTTGGGCAGCTCCTATAATTCACCCCTCCACTTT. The encoded protein is CASSPAGNLGSSYNSPLHF.

The CDR3 sequence is CASSQATSGRYQETQYF. The CDR3 DNA reads as TGCGCCAGCAGCCAAGCGACTAGCGGGCGGTATCAAGAGACCCAGTACTTC. V usage is TRBV4-1 and J usage is TRBJ2-5; 10 bases align to TRBD2. There are 17 residues in the CDR3. V shed 1 base and J 2 bases; nucleotides not matched to a gene: 7. Germline loops: CDR1 MGHRA, CDR2 YSYEKL.

The chain links TRBV19 to TRBJ2-3; 13 nucleotides line up with TRBD2. The CDR3 has 15 amino acids. Germline V gene data show CDR1 as LNHDA and CDR2 as SQIVND (reference sequence). V lost 10 bases, J lost 1 base, and 5 bases stayed unmatched. The CDR3, as DNA: TGTGCCACCTCGGGACTAGCGGGGCGCACAGATACGCAGTATTTT. Its translation is CATSGLAGRTDTQYF.

The V call is TRBV6-6, the J call TRBJ1-1; no firm D call. CDR1 and CDR2 from the germline V gene are MNHNY and SVGAGI (reference sequence). There are 14 residues in the CDR3. The V and J ends lost 4 bases and 1 base respectively, with 10 bases between them. The CDR3 DNA reads as TGTGCCAGCAGTTTACGGACGCCGAACACTGAAGCTTTCTTT. Translation: CASSLRTPNTEAFF.